The sequence of this T cell receptor beta chain was determined in a study of cytomegalovirus exposure and HLA in healthy donors. Looking at the study overall: A data release that came early held 80 million or so unique TCRs from HLA-typed donors.

This CDR3 comprises 15 residues. The junction had 11 bases not matched to a gene; V was cut back by 3 bases and J by 7 bases. Germline V CDR1 and CDR2: WSHSY, SAAADI. Use of 60 Vbeta and 13 Jbeta primers characterized the PCR. This table comes from immunoSEQ multiplex PCR, and its TCRdb copy is limited to in-frame clones, with some not included. The table lists about 60,000 clones, about 76% of them singletons. This TCR was recovered from a man aged 50-60 years in good health and CMV-seronegative. This rearrangement joins TRBV10-2 to TRBJ2-7, with TRBD2 matching over 8 bases. Sequencing used PBMCs. The CDR3 reads CASSEDVAGFREQYF. In nucleotides, the CDR3 is TGCGCCAGCAGTGAAGACGTAGCGGGGTTCCGGGAGCAGTACTTC.